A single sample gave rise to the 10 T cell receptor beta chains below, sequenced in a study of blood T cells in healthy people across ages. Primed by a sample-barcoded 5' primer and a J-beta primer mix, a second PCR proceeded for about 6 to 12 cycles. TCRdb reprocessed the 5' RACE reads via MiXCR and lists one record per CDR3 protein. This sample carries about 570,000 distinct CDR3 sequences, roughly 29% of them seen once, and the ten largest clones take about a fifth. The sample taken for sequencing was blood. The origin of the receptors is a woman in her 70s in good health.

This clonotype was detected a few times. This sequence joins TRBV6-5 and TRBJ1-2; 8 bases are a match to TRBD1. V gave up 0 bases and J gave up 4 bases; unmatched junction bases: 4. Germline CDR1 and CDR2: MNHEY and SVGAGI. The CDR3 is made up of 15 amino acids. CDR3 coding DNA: TGTGCCAGCAGTTACTCTGCAGGGGGCGGCTATGGCTACACCTTC. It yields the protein CASSYSAGGGYGYTF.

The CDR3: CASSPQGGKETQYF. The CDR3 bases are TGCGCCAGCAGTCCGCAGGGGGGCAAAGAGACCCAGTACTTC. The chain uses TRBV5-1 and TRBJ2-5; D might be TRBD1 (7 bases). This CDR3 has 14 amino acids. V dropped 5 bases and J dropped 3 bases, with 14 bases sitting between them. Germline V gene sequence: CDR1 SGHRS, CDR2 YFSETQ.

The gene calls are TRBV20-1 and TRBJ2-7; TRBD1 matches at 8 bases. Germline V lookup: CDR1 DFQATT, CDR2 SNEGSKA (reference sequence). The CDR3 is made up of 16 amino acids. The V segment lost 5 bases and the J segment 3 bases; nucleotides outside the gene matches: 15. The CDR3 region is CSAPLRSTGTGYEQYF. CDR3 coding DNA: TGCAGTGCTCCCCTCAGATCGACCGGGACAGGCTACGAGCAGTACTTC.

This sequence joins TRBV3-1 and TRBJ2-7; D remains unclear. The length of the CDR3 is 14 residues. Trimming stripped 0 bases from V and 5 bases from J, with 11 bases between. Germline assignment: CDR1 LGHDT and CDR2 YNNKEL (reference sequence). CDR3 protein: CASSQDWVADEQYF. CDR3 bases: TGTGCCAGCAGCCAAGATTGGGTCGCGGACGAGCAGTACTTC.

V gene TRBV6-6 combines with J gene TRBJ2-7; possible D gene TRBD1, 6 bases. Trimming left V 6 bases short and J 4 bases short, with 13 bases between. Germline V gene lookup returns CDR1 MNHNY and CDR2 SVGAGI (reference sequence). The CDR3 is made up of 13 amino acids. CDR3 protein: CASSRGQLYEQYF. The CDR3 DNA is TGTGCCAGCAGCCGAGGACAGTTATACGAGCAGTACTTC.

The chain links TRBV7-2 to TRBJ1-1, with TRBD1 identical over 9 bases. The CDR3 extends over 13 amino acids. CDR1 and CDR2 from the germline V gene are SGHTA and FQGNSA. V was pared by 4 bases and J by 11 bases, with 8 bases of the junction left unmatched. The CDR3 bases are TGTGCCAGCAGCTCTATGGGGGGGACAGGGGCTTTCTTT. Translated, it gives CASSSMGGTGAFF.

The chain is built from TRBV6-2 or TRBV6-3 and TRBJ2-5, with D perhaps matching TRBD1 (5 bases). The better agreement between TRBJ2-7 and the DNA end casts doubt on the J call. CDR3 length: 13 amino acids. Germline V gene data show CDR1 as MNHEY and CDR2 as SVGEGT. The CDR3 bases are TGTGCCAGCAGTTACGCAGGGCTCTACGAGCAGTACTTC. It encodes CASSYAGLYEQYF.

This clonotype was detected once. The CDR3 sequence is CASKGTFGYTF. The CDR3 nucleotides read TGTGCCAGCAAAGGGACGTTTGGCTACACCTTC. The V and J genes are TRBV28 and TRBJ1-2; possibly TRBD1 for D (5 bases). The CDR3 totals 11 residues. Germline V gene data show CDR1 as MDHEN and CDR2 as SYDVKM. V gave up 7 bases and J gave up 7 bases, with 10 bases separating them.

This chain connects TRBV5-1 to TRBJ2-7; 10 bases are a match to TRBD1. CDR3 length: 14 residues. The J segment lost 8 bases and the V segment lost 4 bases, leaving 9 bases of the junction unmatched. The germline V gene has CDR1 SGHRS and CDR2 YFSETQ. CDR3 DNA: TGCGCCAGCAGCAGTTCGACAGGGGGCGGCAAGCAGTACTTC. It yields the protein CASSSSTGGGKQYF.

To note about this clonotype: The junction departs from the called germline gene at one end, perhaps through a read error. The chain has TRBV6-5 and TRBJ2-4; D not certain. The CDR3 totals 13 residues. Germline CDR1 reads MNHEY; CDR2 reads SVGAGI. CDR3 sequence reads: CARAVQEKNIKYF. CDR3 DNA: TGTGCCAGAGCCGTCCAAGAGAAAAACATTAAGTACTTC.